This is a list of T cell receptor beta chains from one sample in a study of CD8 T cells in ankylosing spondylitis. In TCRdb, the 5' RACE reads were re-called with MiXCR into one record per CDR3 protein. The sample carries more than 500,000 distinct CDR3 sequences, approximately 5% recorded once. Sequencing was performed on blood, either unsorted or a sorted T cell fraction (not recorded which). Source of these receptors: a male donor with ankylosing spondylitis. Both conserved end residues are part of each CDR3. D genes are given only for firm matches. The listing skips clone size in some rows; elsewhere it reads once, few, many or a size class.

d_call: .; v_call: TRBV4-3; clone_size: many; j_call: TRBJ1-2; cdr3_nt: TGCGCCAGCAGCCCTTCCCAATCTAATGGCTACACCTTC; cdr3_aa: CASSPSQSNGYTF
d_call: .; v_call: TRBV5-1; clone_size: many; j_call: TRBJ2-1; cdr3_nt: TGCGCCAGCAGTCTCCCGGACTCCGGCTACAATGAGCAGTTCTTC; cdr3_aa: CASSLPDSGYNEQFF
d_call: .; v_call: TRBV7-9; clone_size: many; j_call: TRBJ2-1; cdr3_nt: TGTGCCACCGGGGGGCCGGGGAATGAGCAGTTCTTC; cdr3_aa: CATGGPGNEQFF
d_call: .; v_call: TRBV5-1; clone_size: many; j_call: TRBJ1-2; cdr3_nt: TGCGCCAGCACCAAAACAGGGACCTATGGCTACACCTTC; cdr3_aa: CASTKTGTYGYTF
d_call: .; v_call: TRBV5-1; clone_size: many; j_call: TRBJ1-1; cdr3_nt: TGCGCCAGCAGCTTGGAACAGGGCGTAGAAGCTTTCTTT; cdr3_aa: CASSLEQGVEAFF
d_call: .; v_call: TRBV5-1; clone_size: many; j_call: TRBJ1-5; cdr3_nt: TGCGCTGGGGGGGGATTCAATCAGCCCCAGCATTTT; cdr3_aa: CAGGGFNQPQHF
d_call: TRBD1; v_call: TRBV10-3; clone_size: many; j_call: TRBJ2-5; cdr3_nt: TGTGCCATCAGTGAGCCCGGGACAGCTGTTGGCCAGTACTTC; cdr3_aa: CAISEPGTAVGQYF
d_call: .; v_call: TRBV9; clone_size: many; j_call: TRBJ2-1; cdr3_nt: TGTGCCAGCAGCGGTAATAGGGACTCCCAGTTCTTC; cdr3_aa: CASSGNRDSQFF
d_call: TRBD1; v_call: TRBV6-5; clone_size: many; j_call: TRBJ2-5; cdr3_nt: TGTGCCAGCAGTTACCCTTCCAGACAGGGAGTGGGAGAGACCCAGTACTTC; cdr3_aa: CASSYPSRQGVGETQYF
d_call: .; v_call: TRBV4-2; clone_size: .; j_call: TRBJ2-7; cdr3_nt: TGTGCCAGCGCGCGGTTGGAACAGGCTAGCCACGAGCAGTACTTC; cdr3_aa: CASARLEQASHEQYF
d_call: TRBD1; v_call: TRBV18; clone_size: .; j_call: TRBJ2-1; cdr3_nt: TGTGCCAGCTCACCAGTGCGGCGAGTAGGGACAGGGAACTACAATGAGCAGTTCTTC; cdr3_aa: CASSPVRRVGTGNYNEQFF
d_call: .; v_call: TRBV7-9; clone_size: many; j_call: TRBJ1-1; cdr3_nt: TGTGCCAGCAGCTCCTCGGGTTTGATGACGAACACTGAAGCTTTCTTT; cdr3_aa: CASSSSGLMTNTEAFF
d_call: .; v_call: TRBV20-1; clone_size: many; j_call: TRBJ2-7; cdr3_nt: TGCAGTGCTAGAGGTAACGATGTCAACTACGAGCAGTACTTC; cdr3_aa: CSARGNDVNYEQYF
d_call: .; v_call: TRBV12-3/TRBV12-4; clone_size: many; j_call: TRBJ1-3; cdr3_nt: TGTGCCAGCAGTTTGGCACAGGGAAACACCATATATTTT; cdr3_aa: CASSLAQGNTIYF
d_call: .; v_call: TRBV7-9; clone_size: few; j_call: TRBJ2-2; cdr3_nt: TGTGCCAGCAGCTCCCCGATTTTCCGGGGTCCGGCCGGGGAGCTGTTTTTT; cdr3_aa: CASSSPIFRGPAGELFF
d_call: TRBD2; v_call: TRBV27; clone_size: many; j_call: TRBJ2-3; cdr3_nt: TGTGCCAGCAGACCTTGGACTAGCGGAGGGAGAGATACGCAGTATTTT; cdr3_aa: CASRPWTSGGRDTQYF
d_call: .; v_call: TRBV10-3; clone_size: many; j_call: TRBJ1-5; cdr3_nt: TGTGCCATCAGCGCCGATTATCAGCCCCAGCATTTT; cdr3_aa: CAISADYQPQHF
d_call: .; v_call: TRBV6-2/TRBV6-3; clone_size: many; j_call: TRBJ1-5; cdr3_nt: TGTGCCAGCAGTTACAGGGGGACCACAGTATGGGATAGCAATCAGCCCCAGCATTTT; cdr3_aa: CASSYRGTTVWDSNQPQHF
d_call: .; v_call: TRBV29-1; clone_size: many; j_call: TRBJ1-5; cdr3_nt: TGCAGCGTTGGGACCCACAAAGAGCAGCCCCAGCATTTT; cdr3_aa: CSVGTHKEQPQHF
d_call: .; v_call: TRBV5-6; clone_size: many; j_call: TRBJ1-1; cdr3_nt: TGTGCCAGCAGCTCGACCGGGAGGGCGAACACTGAAGCTTTCTTT; cdr3_aa: CASSSTGRANTEAFF
d_call: TRBD1; v_call: TRBV12-3/TRBV12-4; clone_size: many; j_call: TRBJ1-5; cdr3_nt: TGTGCCAGCAGCAAACAGGGGGGTAATCAGCCCCAGCATTTT; cdr3_aa: CASSKQGGNQPQHF
d_call: .; v_call: TRBV5-1; clone_size: many; j_call: TRBJ1-1; cdr3_nt: TGCGCCAGCAGCTTGGGGCCCCAAAGGTTGGTGAACACTGAAGCTTTCTTT; cdr3_aa: CASSLGPQRLVNTEAFF
d_call: .; v_call: TRBV6-5; clone_size: few; j_call: TRBJ1-1; cdr3_nt: TGTGCCAGCAGTTCTGAAGGGTTTCTGAACACTGAAGCTTTCTTT; cdr3_aa: CASSSEGFLNTEAFF
d_call: .; v_call: TRBV30; clone_size: .; j_call: TRBJ2-3; cdr3_nt: TGTGCCTGGACTACCCGCACAGATACGCAGTATTTT; cdr3_aa: CAWTTRTDTQYF
d_call: .; v_call: TRBV10-1; clone_size: many; j_call: TRBJ2-7; cdr3_nt: TGCGCCAGCAGTCTGGTAATCTACGAGCAGTACTTC; cdr3_aa: CASSLVIYEQYF
d_call: .; v_call: TRBV5-1; clone_size: many; j_call: TRBJ1-2; cdr3_nt: TGCGCCAGCAGCTTGGGAACAGGACTCTATGGCTACACCTTC; cdr3_aa: CASSLGTGLYGYTF
d_call: TRBD2; v_call: TRBV7-9; clone_size: few; j_call: TRBJ2-7; cdr3_nt: TGTGCCAGCAGCCCCTGGATAGCGGGGGGGCGTGAGCAGTACTTC; cdr3_aa: CASSPWIAGGREQYF
d_call: TRBD1; v_call: TRBV20-1; clone_size: .; j_call: TRBJ2-7; cdr3_nt: TGCAGTGCTATACTACAGGACAGGGGGCCTTCCTACGAGCAGTACTTC; cdr3_aa: CSAILQDRGPSYEQYF
d_call: .; v_call: TRBV29-1; clone_size: many; j_call: TRBJ2-5; cdr3_nt: TGCAGCGTTGAAGATCGTGGTGAAGAGACCCAGTACTTC; cdr3_aa: CSVEDRGEETQYF
d_call: TRBD1; v_call: TRBV20-1; clone_size: many; j_call: TRBJ2-3; cdr3_nt: TGCAGTGCTAGTCAGGGGGCGCAGGAAGATACGCAGTATTTT; cdr3_aa: CSASQGAQEDTQYF
d_call: .; v_call: TRBV28; clone_size: .; j_call: TRBJ1-1; cdr3_nt: TGTGCCAGCAGCCCATCCCTCGCCACTGAAGCTTTCTTT; cdr3_aa: CASSPSLATEAFF
d_call: .; v_call: TRBV4-1; clone_size: few; j_call: TRBJ2-2; cdr3_nt: TGCGCCAGCAGCCCCTCCGGGCCCTCCGGGGAGCTGTTTTTT; cdr3_aa: CASSPSGPSGELFF
d_call: .; v_call: TRBV28; clone_size: .; j_call: TRBJ1-3; cdr3_nt: TGTGCCAGCAGTTTATACGCTGGGCGTTACTCTGGAAACACCATATATTTT; cdr3_aa: CASSLYAGRYSGNTIYF
d_call: TRBD1; v_call: TRBV28; clone_size: many; j_call: TRBJ2-5; cdr3_nt: TGTGCCAGCAGTTTAGGCCCGGGTAACACAGGGGGAGAGACCCAGTACTTC; cdr3_aa: CASSLGPGNTGGETQYF
d_call: .; v_call: TRBV24-1; clone_size: many; j_call: TRBJ2-1; cdr3_nt: TGTGCCACCAGTGCCCAAAGGGCTAGCGTTAAGCAGTTCTTC; cdr3_aa: CATSAQRASVKQFF
d_call: .; v_call: TRBV28; clone_size: .; j_call: TRBJ2-2; cdr3_nt: TGTGCCAGCACTTATGCAGGGGAGGTCCGGGAGCTGTTTTTT; cdr3_aa: CASTYAGEVRELFF
d_call: .; v_call: TRBV5-1; clone_size: many; j_call: TRBJ2-3; cdr3_nt: TGCGCCAGCAGCGGACCAAACACAGATACGCAGTATTTT; cdr3_aa: CASSGPNTDTQYF
d_call: TRBD1; v_call: TRBV4-2; clone_size: many; j_call: TRBJ2-7; cdr3_nt: TGTGCCAGCAGCCTCTTGACAGGGGGCACTACTCCGTCCTACGAGCAGTACTTC; cdr3_aa: CASSLLTGGTTPSYEQYF
d_call: TRBD1; v_call: TRBV5-5; clone_size: many; j_call: TRBJ2-2; cdr3_nt: TGTGCCAGCAGCTTGTCCGGGACAGGGACGCCCGGGGAGCTGTTTTTT; cdr3_aa: CASSLSGTGTPGELFF
d_call: TRBD2; v_call: TRBV9; clone_size: many; j_call: TRBJ2-1; cdr3_nt: TGTGCCAGCAGCGCCAGCGGGAGGGTTTACAATGAGCAGTTCTTC; cdr3_aa: CASSASGRVYNEQFF